These T cell receptor beta chains were read from a single sample in a study of vaccination and CD4 T cells after COVID-19. TCRdb re-called the PCR reads with MiXCR, one entry per CDR3 protein. The data show more than 15,000 distinct CDR3 sequences, around 40% seen once. The antigens of these receptors remain unknown. Here the sequenced sample was CD4+ T cells from blood, cultured in vitro, taken before SARS-CoV-2 vaccination. All receptors derive from a human donor who had recovered from COVID-19. The CDR3 runs from the conserved cysteine through the conserved F or W. The order of the fields is D gene, V gene, clone size, J gene, CDR3 DNA, CDR3 protein. A D gene is named only where the DNA matches it firmly. Size tells how often a clone was seen (once, few, many) or the class of an expanded clone, and some rows leave it out.

>.|TRBV20-1|medium-sized|TRBJ1-5
TGCAGTGCTAGGCGACCTTATAGCAATCAGCCCCAGCATTTT
CSARRPYSNQPQHF
>.|TRBV7-9|medium-sized|TRBJ1-2
TGTGCCAGCAGTTCAGGAGGGGGAGTGAACTATGGCTACACCTTC
CASSSGGGVNYGYTF
>TRBD2|TRBV6-1|.|TRBJ2-1
TGTGCCACCGTTAGCGGGGGAATTTACAATGAGCAGTTCTTC
CATVSGGIYNEQFF
>.|TRBV7-2|few|TRBJ2-7
TGTGCCAGCAGCTTAGTAGACGGGGTTTACGAGCAGTACTTC
CASSLVDGVYEQYF
>.|TRBV6-1|.|TRBJ2-7
TGTGCCAGCAGTGAAAAGCCCTACGAGCAGTACTTC
CASSEKPYEQYF
>.|TRBV20-1|.|TRBJ2-7
TGCAGTGCTAGAGATGAGTGGGGTAACTCCTACGAGCAGTACTTC
CSARDEWGNSYEQYF
>.|TRBV28|few|TRBJ1-2
TGTGCCAGCAGTTCCCAGGGTTCGGGCTACACCTTC
CASSSQGSGYTF
>.|TRBV28|.|TRBJ2-2
TGTGCCAGCAGCAATAGGGGGTACACCGGGGAGCTGTTTTTT
CASSNRGYTGELFF
>TRBD1|TRBV4-2|.|TRBJ1-5
TGTGCCAGCAGCCAAGCGGGACAGGGGGATCAGCCCCAGCATTTT
CASSQAGQGDQPQHF
>.|TRBV7-8|few|TRBJ1-1
TGTGCCAGCAGCTTAGGGGGTCCCGATAGCGCAGCTTTCTTT
CASSLGGPDSAAFF
>TRBD1|TRBV30|.|TRBJ1-2
TGTGCCTGGAGTTCAGGGGGCGGGAGTGGTGGCTACACCTTC
CAWSSGGGSGGYTF
>.|TRBV6-1|.|TRBJ2-7
TGTGCCAGCAGTGAAGGCCAGACTTACGAGCAGTACTTC
CASSEGQTYEQYF
>.|TRBV20-1|.|TRBJ2-1
TGCAGTGCTAACGCACCGGTGGGTATTGAGCAGTTCTTC
CSANAPVGIEQFF
>.|TRBV24-1|.|TRBJ2-4
TGTGCCACCAGCCGAGGAGGCAACATTCAGTACTTC
CATSRGGNIQYF
>.|TRBV20-1|.|TRBJ2-1
TGCAGTGCTAGCCCCCCCGGGACTGGGCGGTTCTTC
CSASPPGTGRFF
>.|TRBV7-2|.|TRBJ2-7
TGTGCCAGCAGCTTAGATATCCACTCCTACGAGCAGTACTTC
CASSLDIHSYEQYF
>.|TRBV7-6|few|TRBJ2-7
TGTGCCAGCAGCTCCTCGACTGCCTCCTACGAGCAGTACTTC
CASSSSTASYEQYF
>TRBD2|TRBV7-2|.|TRBJ2-3
TGTGCCAGCAGCTTACTTGGCGGGGGGGCGACAGATACGCAGTATTTT
CASSLLGGGATDTQYF
>TRBD1|TRBV10-3|.|TRBJ2-5
TGTGCCTCGAGGACAGGGGGGCAAGAGACCCAGTACTTC
CASRTGGQETQYF
>.|TRBV5-4|.|TRBJ2-2
TGTGCCACCGGCGCTAATGCGGCCGGGGAGCTGTTTTTT
CATGANAAGELFF
>.|TRBV7-3|medium-sized|TRBJ2-3
TGTGCCAGCAGCTTCAGCTCCACAGATACGCAGTATTTT
CASSFSSTDTQYF
>TRBD2|TRBV6-5|few|TRBJ2-1
TGTGCCAGCAGTTTCGGACTAGCGGGAGTCGGTGAGCAGTTCTTC
CASSFGLAGVGEQFF
>TRBD1|TRBV19|.|TRBJ1-5
TGTGCCAGTAGCGGACCGGGACAGGGGTACAATCAGCCCCAGCATTTT
CASSGPGQGYNQPQHF
>.|TRBV7-9|.|TRBJ2-7
TGTGCCAGCAGCCCCCAAGGGCTGGGCGGATCCCCCTACGAGCAGTACTTC
CASSPQGLGGSPYEQYF
>.|TRBV6-1|.|TRBJ1-1
TGTGCCAGCAGCCTCGCGGGCGCTGAAGCTTTCTTT
CASSLAGAEAFF
>.|TRBV14|.|TRBJ1-2
TGTGCCAGCAGCCCCGACCGAAACTATGGCTACACCTTC
CASSPDRNYGYTF
>.|TRBV27|.|TRBJ1-6
TGTGCCAGCAGTTTCAGGAGAGATAATTCACCCCTCCACTTT
CASSFRRDNSPLHF
>.|TRBV6-2/TRBV6-3|.|TRBJ1-5
TGTGCCAGCACCCCCGAGGCAGGGTCCTATCAGCCCCAGCATTTT
CASTPEAGSYQPQHF
>TRBD1|TRBV19|.|TRBJ2-2
TGTGCCAGTACCACGACAGGGGCGAACACCGGGGAGCTGTTTTTT
CASTTTGANTGELFF
>.|TRBV7-8|.|TRBJ2-5
TGTGCCAGCAGAACGACCGGGACACAACTGAGGGAGACCCAGTACTTC
CASRTTGTQLRETQYF
>.|TRBV19|.|TRBJ1-5
TGTGCCAGTAAAACCCTAAACGGCAATCAGCCCCAGCATTTT
CASKTLNGNQPQHF
>TRBD2|TRBV20-1|few|TRBJ2-4
TGCAGTGCTAGTGCTAGGGGAGGGAGAGACATTCAGTACTTC
CSASARGGRDIQYF
>.|TRBV19|few|TRBJ2-7
TGTGCCAGTAGCGACCCCAGGGGCCGCTCCTACGAGCAGTACTTC
CASSDPRGRSYEQYF
>TRBD1|TRBV19|.|TRBJ1-1
TGTGCCAGTAGGCAGACAGGGCCCAACACTGAAGCTTTCTTT
CASRQTGPNTEAFF
>TRBD1|TRBV19|.|TRBJ1-2
TGTGCCAGTAGTACCCCAATCAGACAGGGATACTATGGCTACACCTTC
CASSTPIRQGYYGYTF
>.|TRBV19|.|TRBJ1-1
TGTGCCAGTAGTGTGGGGGGAGACACTGAAGCTTTCTTT
CASSVGGDTEAFF
>.|TRBV6-2/TRBV6-3|.|TRBJ2-2
TGTGCCAGCAGAAAGGGGGTACTACAGAACACCGGGGAGCTGTTTTTT
CASRKGVLQNTGELFF
>TRBD2|TRBV7-2|.|TRBJ2-3
TGTGCCAGCAGCCCCGGACTAGGGGCAGATACGCAGTATTTT
CASSPGLGADTQYF
>.|TRBV20-1|.|TRBJ2-1
TGCAGTGCTAGCGGGACGACGATCGTGGATGAGCAGTTCTTC
CSASGTTIVDEQFF
>.|TRBV6-2/TRBV6-3|few|TRBJ1-5
TGTGCCAGCCCTAGAAAGGGAGGCAATCAGCCCCAGCATTTT
CASPRKGGNQPQHF
>.|TRBV20-1|few|TRBJ1-2
TGCAGTGTTAGCAGGGGAAGTGGCTACACCTTC
CSVSRGSGYTF
>TRBD1|TRBV6-1|.|TRBJ2-7
TGTGCCAGCAGTGGACCGGGACAGGGCACCTACGAGCAGTACTTC
CASSGPGQGTYEQYF
>TRBD1|TRBV6-2/TRBV6-3|.|TRBJ1-2
TGTGCCAGCAACGACAGGGTATACGGCTACACCTTC
CASNDRVYGYTF
>TRBD1|TRBV20-1|few|TRBJ1-4
TGCAGTGCTAGACAAGGACAGGGGGTCCGGGAACTGTTTTTT
CSARQGQGVRELFF
>.|TRBV7-6|.|TRBJ1-6
TGTGCCAGCAGCACAAAGGCGGCTGTAGGTGGAGGATCCTATAATTCACCCCTCCACTTT
CASSTKAAVGGGSYNSPLHF
>.|TRBV12-3/TRBV12-4|.|TRBJ1-6
TGTGCCAGCAGTTTCTCAGGCCGGGGCGGGGCCCTCCACTTT
CASSFSGRGGALHF
>.|TRBV6-2/TRBV6-3|.|TRBJ2-3
TGTGCCAGCAGTAATCCGAGCACAGATACGCAGTATTTT
CASSNPSTDTQYF
>.|TRBV15|few|TRBJ1-1
TGTGCCACCAGCAGAGGGCAGGAGGGCTCTGAAGCTTTCTTT
CATSRGQEGSEAFF
>TRBD1|TRBV20-1|.|TRBJ1-2
TGCAGTGCTCCTTCGAAGGGACAGGGGTCGGGGAACTATGGCTACACCTTC
CSAPSKGQGSGNYGYTF
>.|TRBV12-3/TRBV12-4|.|TRBJ2-5
TGTGCCAGCACCCAAGGGCTGCTCCAAGAGACCCAGTACTTC
CASTQGLLQETQYF
>TRBD1|TRBV7-9|.|TRBJ2-7
TGTGCCAGCAGCCAAATGTCCGGGACAGTAATATTATTAGGCGAGCAGTACTTC
CASSQMSGTVILLGEQYF
>.|TRBV28|.|TRBJ2-7
TGTGCCAGCAGTCAGACAGGTCCGGGGCTCCTTTACGAGCAGTACTTC
CASSQTGPGLLYEQYF